A selection of T cell receptor beta chains follows, all from one sample in a study of cytomegalovirus exposure and HLA in healthy donors. Clones were sequenced by immunoSEQ multiplex PCR, and TCRdb holds only the in-frame ones, with some missing. The data contain roughly 170,000 clones, around 79% of them seen just once; the ten biggest clones take up approximately 2.3%. Sequenced input: PBMCs. These receptors all stem from a female donor in good health and CMV-seronegative. The CDR3 runs from the conserved cysteine through the conserved F or W. The D gene is left open where the match is weak. For some rows the clone size is stated as once, few or many, or as a class when expanded; others skip it.

j_call clone_size d_call v_call cdr3_nt cdr3_aa
TRBJ1-1 NA NA TRBV5-4 TGTGCCAGCAGCGGAATCCGTGGGGGCGCGAACACTGAAGCTTTCTTT CASSGIRGGANTEAFF
TRBJ2-7 once TRBD1 TRBV27 TGTGCCAGCAGACAGGGGAATGGCTACGAGCAGTACTTC CASRQGNGYEQYF
TRBJ1-2 NA TRBD1 TRBV7-2 TGTGCCAGCAGCTTACTGTTAGGGGGCGAAAACTATGGCTACACCTTC CASSLLLGGENYGYTF
TRBJ1-2 NA TRBD1 TRBV19 TGTGCCAGTGACGGGACAGGTTATGGCTACACCTTC CASDGTGYGYTF
TRBJ1-5 NA NA TRBV4-1 TGCGCCAGCAGCCGAAACCTCGGACAGACAAGCAATCAGCCCCAGCATTTT CASSRNLGQTSNQPQHF
TRBJ1-1 NA NA TRBV9 TGTGCCAGCAGCGCGAGGACGACAGGTGGGGCTTTCTTT CASSARTTGGAFF
TRBJ1-6 NA NA TRBV9 TGTGCCAGCAGCGTAGGGGTGGGGGCCGGGTCCTATAATTCACCCCTCCACTTT CASSVGVGAGSYNSPLHF
TRBJ1-1 NA NA TRBV7-3 TGTGCCAGCAGCTCCCTCCTTGGGGGGGAAGCTTTCTTT CASSSLLGGEAFF
TRBJ1-6 NA NA TRBV2 TGTGCCAGCAGTAGCCGGAAGGGGGATTCACCCCTCCACTTT CASSSRKGDSPLHF
TRBJ2-7 NA NA TRBV5-4 TGTGCCAGCAGCTTGTCCGTGGGAGGCCCCTACGAGCAGTACTTC CASSLSVGGPYEQYF
TRBJ1-1 NA TRBD1 TRBV10-1 TGCGCCAGCAGTGATCAGGGGGCCACTGAAGCTTTCTTT CASSDQGATEAFF
TRBJ2-2 few TRBD2 TRBV27 TGTGCCAGCAGGTTAGCGGGAGAAGCCGGGGAGCTGTTTTTT CASRLAGEAGELFF
TRBJ2-7 few TRBD1 TRBV6-6 TGTGCCAGCAAGGGCCAGGGGGCTTTCGAGCAGTACTTC CASKGQGAFEQYF
TRBJ2-7 few TRBD1 TRBV6-1 TGTGCCAGCAGCCCCCGGGACAGCCCCTCCTACGAGCAGTACTTC CASSPRDSPSYEQYF
TRBJ2-2 once TRBD2 TRBV7-2 TGTGCCAGCAGCTTAGTAGCGGGGGGGTCCAACACCGGGGAGCTGTTTTTT CASSLVAGGSNTGELFF
TRBJ2-7 NA TRBD1 TRBV19 TGTGCCAGTAGTCTGGGACAGGGGAACTACGAGCAGTACTTC CASSLGQGNYEQYF